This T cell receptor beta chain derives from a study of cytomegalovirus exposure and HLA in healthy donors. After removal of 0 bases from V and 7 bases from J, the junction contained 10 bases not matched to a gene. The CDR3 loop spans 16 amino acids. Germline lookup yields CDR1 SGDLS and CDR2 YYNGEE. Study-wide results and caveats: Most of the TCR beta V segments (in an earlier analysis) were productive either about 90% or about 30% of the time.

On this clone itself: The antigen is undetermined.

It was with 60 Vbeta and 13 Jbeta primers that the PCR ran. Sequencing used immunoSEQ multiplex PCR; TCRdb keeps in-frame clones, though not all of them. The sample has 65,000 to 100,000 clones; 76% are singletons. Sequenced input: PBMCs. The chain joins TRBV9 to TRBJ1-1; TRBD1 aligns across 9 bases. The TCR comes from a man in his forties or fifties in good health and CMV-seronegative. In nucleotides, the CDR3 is TGTGCCAGCAGCGTAGTGACAGGGGGGATGGAAGGTGAAGCTTTCTTT. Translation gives CASSVVTGGMEGEAFF.